This TCR beta chain appears in the sequencing data of a study of Graves' ophthalmopathy and Graves' hyperthyroidism. The study amplified TCR beta CDR3 regions using RNA transcripts. HTBI primers primed a first-round RT-PCR, and a second-round multiplex PCR followed. TCRdb redid the calling of the multiplex PCR reads with MiXCR, one entry per CDR3 protein. This table holds 450,000 or so distinct CDR3 sequences, around 14% found once. The PBMCs originated from approximately 10 ml of fresh peripheral blood. Findings of the study overall: Most expanded thyroid clonotypes above 0.001 frequency also appeared in blood.

In regard to this clonotype: As yet, its antigen is unknown.

V was pared by 2 bases and J by 2 bases, with 8 bases of the junction left unmatched. This CDR3 has 18 amino acids. Germline CDR1 is SGHAT and CDR2 is FQDESV (reference sequence). The sample comprised blood. The chain couples TRBV11-1 to TRBJ2-5; 13 nucleotides agree with TRBD2. The TCR comes from a woman in her twenties or thirties with Graves' ophthalmopathy. The DNA for the CDR3 is TGTGCCAGCAGCTTACGAGCGACTAGCGGGGGGCTTCAAGAGACCCAGTACTTC. Translating it yields CASSLRATSGGLQETQYF.